The 12 T cell receptor beta chains presented below share a single source sample, sequenced in a study of human T cells and chemical hapten exposure. Via MiXCR, TCRdb re-called the RACE reads, giving one row per CDR3 protein. The table records 300,000 to 450,000 distinct CDR3 sequences, approximately 5% of them present only once. Time point here: pre-sensitization, week 0. As to treatment: therapeutic diphenylcyclopropenone sensitization with weekly scalp DPC. This specimen consisted of whole blood, obtained in connection with sensitization to the hapten diphenylcyclopropenone (DPC). These receptor sequences come from a woman aged 50 to 60 with alopecia areata. Some clones in this sample may be carry-over from other donors' samples.

In this sample, this clonotype turned up a few times. V gene TRBV7-9 combines with J gene TRBJ2-3; TRBD2 aligns across 10 bases. The CDR3 contains 15 residues. V trimming: 5 bases; J trimming: 4 bases; junction bases outside the gene matches: 6. The germline V gene has CDR1 SEHNR and CDR2 FQNEAQ (reference sequence). The CDR3 sequence is CASSQSGRAPDTQYF. The CDR3 coding sequence is TGTGCCAGCAGCCAAAGCGGGAGGGCTCCAGATACGCAGTATTTT.

This clonotype was observed at least ten times. The genes are TRBV7-2 and TRBJ2-6; TRBD1 agrees at 7 bases. The junction had 8 bases not matched to a gene; V was cut back by 10 bases and J by 2 bases. Per the germline V gene, CDR1 is SGHTA and CDR2 is FQGNSA. CDR3 size: 15 residues. The CDR3 DNA is TGTGCCACCCACAGGGGATCCCCTGGGGCCAACGTCCTGACTTTC. The encoded protein is CATHRGSPGANVLTF.

This clonotype occurred many times. The chain employs TRBV15 and TRBJ1-5; D gene ambiguous. Germline V gene lookup returns CDR1 LNHNV and CDR2 YYDKDF (reference sequence). Trimming cost V 3 bases and J 2 bases, with 8 bases left between them. The CDR3 runs 14 residues. In DNA, the CDR3 is TGTGCCACCAGCAGGGACCGCCGCAATCAGCCCCAGCATTTT. Protein product: CATSRDRRNQPQHF.

The chain is built from TRBV7-2 and TRBJ2-3, with no clear D. There are 18 residues in the CDR3. V gave up 1 base and J gave up 0 bases, with 17 bases separating them. In germline, CDR1 is SGHTA, CDR2 FQGNSA. The CDR3 sequence is CASSLGTRGPESTDTQYF. The CDR3 coding sequence is TGTGCCAGCAGCTTAGGAACCCGCGGCCCTGAAAGCACAGATACGCAGTATTTT.

This clonotype was detected ten times or more. The chain joins TRBV5-1 to TRBJ1-1; 10 bases agree with TRBD1. Germline values: CDR1 SGHRS, CDR2 YFSETQ. The V gene end was trimmed by 4 bases and the J gene end by 5 bases; junction bases not matched to a gene: 8. The CDR3 extends over 15 amino acids. CDR3 loop: CASSTQTGGATEAFF. As DNA, the CDR3 is TGCGCCAGCAGCACGCAGACAGGGGGCGCGACTGAAGCTTTCTTT.

This clonotype was seen ten or more times. The CDR3 sequence: CASSFLAGQETQYF. Written as DNA, the CDR3 is TGTGCCAGCAGCTTCCTAGCGGGGCAAGAGACCCAGTACTTC. The chain combines TRBV11-2 with TRBJ2-5; 9 bases map to TRBD2. CDR3 size: 14 residues. V was clipped by 3 bases and J by 2 bases; unmatched bases: 1. From germline, CDR1 is SGHAT and CDR2 FQNNGV.

This clonotype has at least ten counts. The chain joins TRBV7-2 to TRBJ1-1, with a weak D call TRBD1 (5 bases). Germline values: CDR1 SGHTA, CDR2 FQGNSA. The CDR3 totals 14 residues. Trimming pared 4 bases from V and 3 bases from J, leaving 12 bases between. CDR3 sequence: CASSSVRDHTEAFF. The CDR3 DNA reads as TGTGCCAGCAGCTCCGTCCGGGACCACACTGAAGCTTTCTTT.

In its sample, this clonotype was seen many times. The chain has TRBV14 and TRBJ1-2; D uncertain. Deletions cut 0 bases from V and 4 bases from J, with 6 bases between. The CDR3 length is 13 residues. Looked up from germline, CDR1 is SGHDN and CDR2 is FVKESK. The CDR3 DNA reads TGTGCCAGCAGCCAAGACAGAATCTATGGCTACACCTTC. Its protein product is CASSQDRIYGYTF.

This clonotype was observed a few times. The chain has TRBV3-1 and TRBJ2-4; the D is unclear. CDR3 length: 16 residues. The V gene's germline CDR1 is LGHDT and CDR2 YNNKEL (reference sequence). V lost 1 base, J lost 0 bases, and 10 bases lay in between. Written as DNA, the CDR3 is TGTGCCAGCAGCCAAGGGTATCAACTAGCCAAAAACATTCAGTACTTC. Amino acids: CASSQGYQLAKNIQYF.

The rearrangement uses TRBV12-3 or TRBV12-4 and TRBJ1-1, with D possibly matching TRBD1 (5 bases). The CDR3 runs 15 residues. Trimming shortened V by 3 bases and J by 2 bases, and 13 bases separated the two germline ends. CDR3 protein: CASSFTGPGNTEAFF. The CDR3 DNA reads as TGTGCCAGCAGTTTCACAGGTCCGGGAAACACTGAAGCTTTCTTT.

The chain joins TRBV6-1 to TRBJ2-3; TRBD2 matches 9 bases. The germline gives CDR1 MNHNS, CDR2 SASEGT. The ends lost 8 bases at V and 4 bases at J; junction bases unmatched: 10. The CDR3 runs to 15 residues. In DNA, the CDR3 is TGTGCCAGCGAAAGGGGACTAGCCGGGTCAGATACGCAGTATTTT. Amino acids: CASERGLAGSDTQYF.

The chain is built from TRBV27 and TRBJ1-1, with TRBD1 matching 8 bases. The V segment lost 8 bases and the J segment 6 bases; nucleotides outside the gene matches: 11. Germline assignment: CDR1 MNHEY and CDR2 SMNVEV (reference sequence). The CDR3 extends over 14 amino acids. The CDR3 region is CASSSAGGRAEAFF. DNA for the CDR3: TGTGCCAGCTCTTCGGCAGGGGGCCGGGCTGAAGCTTTCTTT.